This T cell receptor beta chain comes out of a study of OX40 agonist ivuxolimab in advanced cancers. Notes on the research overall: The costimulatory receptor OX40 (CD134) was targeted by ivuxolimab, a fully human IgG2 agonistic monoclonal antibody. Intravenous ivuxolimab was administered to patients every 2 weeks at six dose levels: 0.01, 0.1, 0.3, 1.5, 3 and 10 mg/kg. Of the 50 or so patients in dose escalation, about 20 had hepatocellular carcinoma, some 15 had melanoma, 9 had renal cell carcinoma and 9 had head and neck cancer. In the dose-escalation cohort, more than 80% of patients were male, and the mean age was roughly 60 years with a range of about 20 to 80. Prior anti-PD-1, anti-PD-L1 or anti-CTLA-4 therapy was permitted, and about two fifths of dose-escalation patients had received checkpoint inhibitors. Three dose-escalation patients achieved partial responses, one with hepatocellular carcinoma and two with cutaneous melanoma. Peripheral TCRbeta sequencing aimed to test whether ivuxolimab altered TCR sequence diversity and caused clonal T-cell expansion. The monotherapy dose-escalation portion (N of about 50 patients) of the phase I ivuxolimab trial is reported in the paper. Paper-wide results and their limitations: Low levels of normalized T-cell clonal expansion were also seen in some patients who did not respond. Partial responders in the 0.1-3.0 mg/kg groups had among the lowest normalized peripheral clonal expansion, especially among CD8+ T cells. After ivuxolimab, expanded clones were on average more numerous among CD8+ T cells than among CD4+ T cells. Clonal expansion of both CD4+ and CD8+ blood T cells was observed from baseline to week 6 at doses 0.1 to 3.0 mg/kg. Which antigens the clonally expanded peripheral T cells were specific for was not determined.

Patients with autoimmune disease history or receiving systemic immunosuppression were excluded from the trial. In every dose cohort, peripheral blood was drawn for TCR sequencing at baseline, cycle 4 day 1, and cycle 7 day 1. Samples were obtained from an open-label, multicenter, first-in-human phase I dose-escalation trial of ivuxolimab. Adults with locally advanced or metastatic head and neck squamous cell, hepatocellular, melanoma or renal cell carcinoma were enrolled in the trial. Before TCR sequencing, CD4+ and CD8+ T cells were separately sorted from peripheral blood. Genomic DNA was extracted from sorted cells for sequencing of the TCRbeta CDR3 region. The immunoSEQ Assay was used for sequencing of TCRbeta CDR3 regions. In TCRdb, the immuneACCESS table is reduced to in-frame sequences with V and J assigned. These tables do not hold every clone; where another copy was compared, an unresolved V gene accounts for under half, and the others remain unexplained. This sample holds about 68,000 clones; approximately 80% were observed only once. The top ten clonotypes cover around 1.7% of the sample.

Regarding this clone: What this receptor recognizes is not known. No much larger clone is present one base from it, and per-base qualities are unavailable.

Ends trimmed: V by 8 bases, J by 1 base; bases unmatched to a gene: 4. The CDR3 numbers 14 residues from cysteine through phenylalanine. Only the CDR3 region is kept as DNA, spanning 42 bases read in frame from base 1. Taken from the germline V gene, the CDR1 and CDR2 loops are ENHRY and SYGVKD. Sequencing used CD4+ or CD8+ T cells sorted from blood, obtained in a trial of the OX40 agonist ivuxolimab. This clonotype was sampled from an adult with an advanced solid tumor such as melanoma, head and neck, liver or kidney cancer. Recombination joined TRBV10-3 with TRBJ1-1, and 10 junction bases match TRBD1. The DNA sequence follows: TGTGCCATCGGGGGGACAGGGGCGAACACTGAAGCTTTCTTT. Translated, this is CAIGGTGANTEAFF.